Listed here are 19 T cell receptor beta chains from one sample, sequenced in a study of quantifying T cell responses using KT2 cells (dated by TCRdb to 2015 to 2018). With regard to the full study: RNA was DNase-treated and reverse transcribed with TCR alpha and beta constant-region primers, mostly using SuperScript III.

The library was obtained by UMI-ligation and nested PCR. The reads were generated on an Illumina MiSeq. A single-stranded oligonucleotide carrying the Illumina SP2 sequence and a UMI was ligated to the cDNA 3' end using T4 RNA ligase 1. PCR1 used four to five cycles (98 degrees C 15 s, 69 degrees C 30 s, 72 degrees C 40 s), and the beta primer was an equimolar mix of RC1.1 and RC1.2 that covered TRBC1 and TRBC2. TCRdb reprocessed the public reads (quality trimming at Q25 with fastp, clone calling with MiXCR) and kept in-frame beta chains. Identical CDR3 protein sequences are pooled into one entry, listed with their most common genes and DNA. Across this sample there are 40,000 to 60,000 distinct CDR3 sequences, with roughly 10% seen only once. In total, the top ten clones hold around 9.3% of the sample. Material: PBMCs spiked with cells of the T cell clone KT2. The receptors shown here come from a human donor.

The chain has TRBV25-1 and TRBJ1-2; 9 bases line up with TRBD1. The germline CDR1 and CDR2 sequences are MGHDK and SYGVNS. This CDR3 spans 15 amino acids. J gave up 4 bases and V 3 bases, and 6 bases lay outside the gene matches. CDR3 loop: CASSDGQGFVYGYTF. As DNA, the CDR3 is TGTGCCAGCAGTGACGGACAGGGGTTCGTCTATGGCTACACCTTC.

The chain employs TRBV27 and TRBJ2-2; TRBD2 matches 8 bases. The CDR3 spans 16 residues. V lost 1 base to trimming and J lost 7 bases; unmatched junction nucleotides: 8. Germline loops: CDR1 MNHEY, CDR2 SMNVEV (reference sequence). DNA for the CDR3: TGTGCCAGCAGTTTATTCAGCGGGAGCATGGGCGGGGAGCTGTTTTTT. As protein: CASSLFSGSMGGELFF.

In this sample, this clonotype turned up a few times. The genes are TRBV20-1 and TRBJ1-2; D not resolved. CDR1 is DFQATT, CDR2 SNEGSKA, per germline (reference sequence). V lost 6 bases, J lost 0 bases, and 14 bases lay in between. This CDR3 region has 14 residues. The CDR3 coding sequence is TGCAGTGCCGGCGCCACCACCTCTAACTATGGCTACACCTTC. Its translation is CSAGATTSNYGYTF.

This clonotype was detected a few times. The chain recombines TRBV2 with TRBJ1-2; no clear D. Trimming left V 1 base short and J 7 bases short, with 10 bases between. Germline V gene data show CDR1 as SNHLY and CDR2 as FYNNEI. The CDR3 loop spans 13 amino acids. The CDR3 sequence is CASSEGVGIGYTF. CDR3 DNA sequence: TGTGCCAGCAGTGAAGGGGTCGGGATTGGCTACACCTTC.

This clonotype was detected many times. CDR3 in amino acids: CASSSAPRATYEQYF. CDR3 nucleotides: TGTGCCAGCAGCTCGGCTCCCCGAGCCACCTACGAGCAGTACTTC. This rearrangement joins TRBV7-6 to TRBJ2-7; D call uncertain. V was shortened by 4 bases and J by 2 bases, with 15 bases between the two germline ends. The CDR3 loop spans 15 amino acids. Germline values: CDR1 SGHVS, CDR2 FNYEAQ.

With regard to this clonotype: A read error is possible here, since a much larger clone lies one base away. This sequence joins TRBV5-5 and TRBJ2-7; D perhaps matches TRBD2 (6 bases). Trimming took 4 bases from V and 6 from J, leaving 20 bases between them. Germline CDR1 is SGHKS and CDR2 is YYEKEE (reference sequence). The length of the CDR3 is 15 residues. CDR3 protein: CASSRGTDRDCEQYF. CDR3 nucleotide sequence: TGTGCCAGCAGCCGAGGAACAGACCGGGACTGCGAGCAGTACTTC.

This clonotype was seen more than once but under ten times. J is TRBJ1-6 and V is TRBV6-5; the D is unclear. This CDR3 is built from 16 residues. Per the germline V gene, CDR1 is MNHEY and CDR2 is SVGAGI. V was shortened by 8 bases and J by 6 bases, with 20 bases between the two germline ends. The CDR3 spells CASEIWSVTSNSPLHF. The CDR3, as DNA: TGTGCCAGCGAAATCTGGAGTGTCACGTCTAATTCACCCCTCCACTTT.

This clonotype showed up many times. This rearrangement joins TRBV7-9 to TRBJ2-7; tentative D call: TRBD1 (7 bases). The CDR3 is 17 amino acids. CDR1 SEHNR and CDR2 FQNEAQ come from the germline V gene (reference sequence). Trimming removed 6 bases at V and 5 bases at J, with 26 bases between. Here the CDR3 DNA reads TGTGCCAGCAGTGGGAGGACAGGCGGCAATGCAGTCGACGAGCAGTACTTC. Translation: CASSGRTGGNAVDEQYF.

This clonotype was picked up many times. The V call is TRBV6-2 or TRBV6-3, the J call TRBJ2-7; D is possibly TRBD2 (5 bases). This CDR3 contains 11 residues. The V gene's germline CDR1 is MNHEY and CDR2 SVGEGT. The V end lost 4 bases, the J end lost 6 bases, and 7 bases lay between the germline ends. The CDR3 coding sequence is TGTGCCAGCAGTTCCAGCGGCGAGCAGTACTTC. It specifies CASSSSGEQYF.

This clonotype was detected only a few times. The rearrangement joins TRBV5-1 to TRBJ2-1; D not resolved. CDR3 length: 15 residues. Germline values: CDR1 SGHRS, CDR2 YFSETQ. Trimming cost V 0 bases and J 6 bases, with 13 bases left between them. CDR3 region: CASSLERPHGNEQFF. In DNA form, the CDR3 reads TGCGCCAGCAGCTTGGAGAGGCCCCATGGCAATGAGCAGTTCTTC.

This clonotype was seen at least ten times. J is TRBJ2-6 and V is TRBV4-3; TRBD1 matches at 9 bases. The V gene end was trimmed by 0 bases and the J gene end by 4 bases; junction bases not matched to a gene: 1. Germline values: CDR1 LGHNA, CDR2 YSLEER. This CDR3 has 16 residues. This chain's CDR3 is CASSQDGTGGANVLTF. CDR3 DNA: TGCGCCAGCAGCCAAGATGGGACAGGGGGGGCCAACGTCCTGACTTTC.

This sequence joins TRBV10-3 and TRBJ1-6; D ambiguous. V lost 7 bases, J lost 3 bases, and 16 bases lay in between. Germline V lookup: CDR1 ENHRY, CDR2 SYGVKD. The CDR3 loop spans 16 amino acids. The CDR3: CAIKAGVEDYNSPLHF. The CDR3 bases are TGTGCCATCAAAGCGGGAGTGGAGGACTATAATTCACCCCTCCACTTT.

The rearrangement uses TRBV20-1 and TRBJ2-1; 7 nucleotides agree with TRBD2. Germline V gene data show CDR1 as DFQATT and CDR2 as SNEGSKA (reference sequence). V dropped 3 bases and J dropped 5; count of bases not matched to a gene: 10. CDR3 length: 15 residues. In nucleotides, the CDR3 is TGCAGTGCTAGGGCGGACGGGACTACCAACAATGAGCAGTTCTTC. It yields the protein CSARADGTTNNEQFF.

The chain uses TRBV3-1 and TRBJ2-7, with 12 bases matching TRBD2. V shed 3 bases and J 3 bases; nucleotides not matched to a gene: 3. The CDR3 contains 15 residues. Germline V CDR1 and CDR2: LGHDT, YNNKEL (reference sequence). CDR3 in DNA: TGTGCCAGCAGCCATCAGACTAGCGGGAGCTACGAGCAGTACTTC. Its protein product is CASSHQTSGSYEQYF.

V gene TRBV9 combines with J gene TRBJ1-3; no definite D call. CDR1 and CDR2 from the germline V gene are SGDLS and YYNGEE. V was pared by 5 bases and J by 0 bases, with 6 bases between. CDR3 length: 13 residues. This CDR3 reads CASSPLSGNTIYF. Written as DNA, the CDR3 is TGTGCCAGCAGTCCCCTCTCTGGAAACACCATATATTTT. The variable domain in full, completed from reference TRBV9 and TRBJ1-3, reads DSGVTQTPKHLITATGQRVTLRCSPRSGDLSVYWYQQSLDQGLQFLIQYYNGEERAKGNILERFSAQQFPDLHSELNLSSLELGDSALYFCASSPLSGNTIYFGEGSWLTVV.

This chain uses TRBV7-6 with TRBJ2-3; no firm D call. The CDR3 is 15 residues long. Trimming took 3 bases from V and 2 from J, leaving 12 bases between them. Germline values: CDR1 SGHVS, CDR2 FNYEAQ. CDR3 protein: CASSFEAETTDTQYF. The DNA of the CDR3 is TGTGCCAGCAGCTTTGAGGCTGAGACCACAGATACGCAGTATTTT.

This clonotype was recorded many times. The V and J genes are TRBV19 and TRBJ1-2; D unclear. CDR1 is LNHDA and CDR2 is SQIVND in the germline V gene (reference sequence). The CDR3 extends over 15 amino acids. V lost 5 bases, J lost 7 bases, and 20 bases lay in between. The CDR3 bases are TGTGCCAGTAGTGCCCGGGCCCAACCTTTCGGTGGCTACACCTTC. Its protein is CASSARAQPFGGYTF.

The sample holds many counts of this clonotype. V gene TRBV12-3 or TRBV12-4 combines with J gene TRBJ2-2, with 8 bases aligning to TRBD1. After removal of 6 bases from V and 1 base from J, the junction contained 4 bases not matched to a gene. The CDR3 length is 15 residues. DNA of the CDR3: TGTGCCAGCAGACCCGGACAGGGGAACACCGGGGAGCTGTTTTTT. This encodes CASRPGQGNTGELFF.

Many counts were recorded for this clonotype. DNA of the CDR3: TGCAGTAGTACCGGGACTAGCGCGCCCCATGAGCAGTTCTTC. This sequence encodes CSSTGTSAPHEQFF. The V call is TRBV20-1, the J call TRBJ2-1, with 10 bases aligning to TRBD2. Germline V gene data show CDR1 as DFQATT and CDR2 as SNEGSKA (reference sequence). Trimming removed 8 bases from V and 8 bases from J; junction bases left unmatched: 12. This CDR3 is 14 amino acids long.